This T cell receptor (beta chain) was captured in a study of cytomegalovirus exposure and HLA in healthy donors. Study results and caveats: As a later analysis showed, a missense DCLRE1C variant was linked to trimming of TCR beta V- and J-genes. Most subjects had HLA-A and HLA-B alleles reportedly predicted accurately by TCR beta sequences. It was assumed in the presence/absence analyses that sequencing depth was roughly uniform across donors.

PCR was performed using 60 Vbeta and 13 Jbeta primers. TCRdb keeps only in-frame clones here, not all; method: immunoSEQ multiplex PCR. The table includes over 110,000 clones, almost 80% detected once. Germline V gene sequence: CDR1 MGHDK, CDR2 SYGVNS. Trimming removed 3 bases from V and 5 bases from J; junction bases left unmatched: 2. This CDR3 is 14 amino acids long. A note on this clone: Its antigen is unidentified.

Material for sequencing was PBMCs. The genes are TRBV25-1 and TRBJ2-2, with TRBD1 matching over 8 bases. This receptor was identified in a man between 18 and 35 years old in good health and CMV-seronegative. CDR3 sequence reads: CASSDRQGTGELFF. CDR3 nucleotides: TGTGCCAGCAGTGACAGACAGGGGACCGGGGAGCTGTTTTTT.